This TCR beta chain is drawn from a study of metastatic and nonmetastatic thyroid tumors. For the study at large: Peripheral blood and tumor or nodule samples from malignant and benign thyroid patients were compared.

MiXCR re-clonotyped the PCR reads for TCRdb. The sample gives 20,000 or so clones, about a sixth of which show up once; 8% to 13% is in the top ten. This clone came up many times. The V gene lost 4 bases and the J gene lost 5 bases, with 15 bases spanning the gap. In germline, CDR1 is SQVTM, CDR2 ANQGSEA. The CDR3 loop spans 14 amino acids. Treatment of any kind had been given to no patient before thyroid surgery. Sequencing was performed on tumor tissue. V usage is TRBV29-1 and J usage is TRBJ2-1; maybe TRBD2 (6 bases). The source is a female donor with papillary thyroid cancer or a benign thyroid nodule (not recorded which). Some clones in this sample may be carry-over from other donors' samples. The CDR3 DNA sequence: TGCAGCGTTGCCTACGGGAGACCAGACAATGAGCAGTTCTTC. Amino acids: CSVAYGRPDNEQFF.